The 26 T cell receptor beta chains in this list originate from one sample, sequenced in a study of cytomegalovirus exposure and HLA in healthy donors. Primers: 60 Vbeta forward and 13 Jbeta reverse. Some clones are missing from TCRdb's copy, which holds only in-frame ones; the method was immunoSEQ multiplex PCR. This table holds over 100,000 clones. Input material: PBMCs. Source of these receptors: a young man in good health and CMV-seronegative.

V is TRBV29-1 and J is TRBJ2-1; 8 positions match TRBD2. The germline CDR1 and CDR2 sequences are SQVTM and ANQGSEA. The CDR3 is 14 amino acids. Unmatched junction bases numbered 10, after V lost 3 bases and J lost 9 bases. CDR3 sequence: CSVDARGGSGEQFF. Here the CDR3 DNA reads TGCAGCGTTGACGCACGGGGGGGCTCAGGTGAGCAGTTCTTC.

Details on this clone: One junction end disagrees with the germline gene, perhaps due to a read error. This chain joins TRBV29-1 and TRBJ1-2, with D unresolved. CDR1 SQVTM and CDR2 ANQGSEA come from the germline V gene. The CDR3 consists of 12 residues. The CDR3 spells CSVLRTNYGYTF. CDR3 in DNA: TGCAGCGTACTCCGGACTAACTATGGCTACACCTTT.

CDR3 bases: TGTGCCAGCAGTTTCTCACCCCGAGGGCAGGTGAACACCGGGGAGCTGTTTTTT. This encodes CASSFSPRGQVNTGELFF. The V and J genes are TRBV28 and TRBJ2-2, with D possibly matching TRBD2 (5 bases). Looked up from germline, CDR1 is MDHEN and CDR2 is SYDVKM. The V end was cut by 3 bases, the J end by 1 base, with 18 bases between. This CDR3 spans 18 amino acids.

The chain carries TRBV18 and TRBJ1-6; perhaps TRBD1 as D (6 bases). The germline CDR1 and CDR2 sequences are KGHSH and LQKENI. The CDR3 is made up of 14 amino acids. With 6 bases removed from V and 7 bases from J, the gap between germline ends came to 13 bases. CDR3 amino acids: CASSPGTGNSPLHF. The CDR3 DNA sequence: TGTGCCAGCTCCCCTGGAACAGGGAATTCACCCCTCCACTTT.

The chain recombines TRBV4-1 with TRBJ2-5, with a possible D match to TRBD1 (6 bases). Trimming took off 1 base at V and 2 bases at J, with 8 bases between the two ends. The CDR3 sequence is 14 residues long. Germline V gene sequence: CDR1 MGHRA, CDR2 YSYEKL. The CDR3 coding sequence is TGCGCCAGCAGCCAAGGGGGGCCTCAAGAGACCCAGTACTTC. Amino acids: CASSQGGPQETQYF.

The chain has TRBV5-4 and TRBJ1-1; tentative D call: TRBD1 (6 bases). Per the germline V gene, CDR1 is SGHNT and CDR2 is YYREEE (reference sequence). CDR3 size: 13 residues. Trimming left V 3 bases short and J 5 bases short, with 11 bases between. CDR3 in amino acids: CASSSVQGTEAFF. In DNA form, the CDR3 reads TGTGCCAGCAGCTCGGTCCAGGGGACTGAAGCTTTCTTT.

V is TRBV6-1 and J is TRBJ1-6, with 7 nucleotides matching TRBD1. Germline V gives CDR1 MNHNS, CDR2 SASEGT. V trimming: 1 base; J trimming: 8 bases; junction bases outside the gene matches: 17. The CDR3 covers 19 residues. The CDR3 region is CASSEVVRGSSDPHSPLHF. In nucleotides, the CDR3 is TGTGCCAGCAGTGAAGTAGTCAGGGGGTCCTCGGACCCCCATTCACCCCTCCACTTT.

The chain recombines TRBV28 with TRBJ2-7; D possibly corresponds to TRBD2 (6 bases). Germline assignment: CDR1 MDHEN and CDR2 SYDVKM. The V end was cut by 6 bases, the J end by 3 bases, with 9 bases between. CDR3 size: 12 residues. The CDR3 region is CASRIGSYEQYF. CDR3 DNA sequence: TGTGCCAGCAGAATCGGGAGCTACGAGCAGTACTTC.

The chain employs TRBV4-3 and TRBJ2-3; weak D call: TRBD1 (6 bases). Germline CDR1 reads LGHNA; CDR2 reads YSLEER. Trimming stripped 0 bases from V and 3 bases from J, with 10 bases between. The CDR3 extends over 15 amino acids. The chain's CDR3 is CASSQEHRATDTQYF. CDR3 coding DNA: TGCGCCAGCAGCCAAGAACACAGGGCAACAGATACGCAGTATTTT.

The chain has TRBV5-1 and TRBJ2-7; D gene uncertain. CDR1 SGHRS and CDR2 YFSETQ come from the germline V gene. Trimming stripped 0 bases from V and 3 bases from J, with 16 bases between. This CDR3 has 16 amino acids. The CDR3 coding sequence is TGCGCCAGCAGCTTGGGCTACAGCCTGCAGTTCTACGAGCAGTACTTC. This gives the protein CASSLGYSLQFYEQYF.

The V and J genes are TRBV5-1 and TRBJ2-5; 10 bases fit TRBD2. The tail of the sequence fits TRBJ2-7 better, so the J call may be wrong. This CDR3 region has 15 residues. CDR1 and CDR2 (germline): SGHRS, YFSETQ. The CDR3 here is CASSPEAGGPYEQYF. The DNA for the CDR3 is TGCGCCAGCAGCCCGGAAGCGGGAGGGCCTTACGAGCAGTACTTC.

This chain links TRBV28 with TRBJ2-1; 8 bases map to TRBD2. The germline gives CDR1 MDHEN, CDR2 SYDVKM. The CDR3 is 17 amino acids. Germline trimming cut 4 bases from V and 2 bases from J; bases unmatched to any gene: 10. CDR3 amino acids: CASSSQTSVDAYNEQFF. The CDR3 DNA follows: TGTGCCAGCAGTTCCCAGACTAGCGTGGATGCCTACAATGAGCAGTTCTTC.

This chain uses TRBV27 with TRBJ2-3; the D gene is possibly TRBD2 (5 bases). Germline assignment: CDR1 MNHEY and CDR2 SMNVEV (reference sequence). V lost 8 bases, J lost 6 bases, and 15 bases lay in between. This CDR3 region has 13 residues. The CDR3 coding sequence is TGTGCCAGCCGACTAACTTCGGGGGATACGCAGTATTTT. It translates to CASRLTSGDTQYF.

The chain recombines TRBV30 with TRBJ2-5; 10 positions match TRBD1. The DNA end is a closer match to TRBJ2-7, so the J assignment may be wrong. The CDR3 covers 13 residues. Per germline, CDR1 GTSNPN and CDR2 SVGIG (reference sequence). DNA for the CDR3: TGTGCCTGGAGTGTAGGGACAGGGGACGAGCAGTACTTC. It yields the protein CAWSVGTGDEQYF.

V is TRBV27 and J is TRBJ2-7; 8 bases match TRBD1. Germline CDR1 and CDR2: MNHEY and SMNVEV (reference sequence). V lost 5 bases to trimming and J lost 1 base; unmatched junction nucleotides: 7. The CDR3 length is 15 residues. CDR3 region: CASSHRQGRSYEQYF. The CDR3 DNA reads as TGTGCCAGCAGTCACCGACAGGGGCGATCCTACGAGCAGTACTTC.

This chain joins TRBV27 and TRBJ2-7, with 11 positions matching TRBD2. V trimming: 2 bases; J trimming: 3 bases; junction bases outside the gene matches: 3. Germline V gene sequence: CDR1 MNHEY, CDR2 SMNVEV (reference sequence). There are 15 residues in the CDR3. CDR3 amino acids: CASSLRLAGNYEQYF. The CDR3 DNA follows: TGTGCCAGCAGTTTAAGACTAGCGGGGAACTACGAGCAGTACTTC.

The chain joins TRBV7-9 to TRBJ2-3; perhaps TRBD1 as D (6 bases). Between the trimmed V and J ends, which lost 5 bases and 4 bases, there was a span of 13 bases. Germline CDR1 is SEHNR and CDR2 is FQNEAQ (reference sequence). There are 14 residues in the CDR3. CDR3 region: CASSPRQVSDTQYF. The CDR3 DNA reads as TGTGCCAGCAGCCCCCGACAGGTTTCAGATACGCAGTATTTT.

The chain recombines TRBV19 with TRBJ2-5; D may be TRBD2 (5 bases). Germline-derived CDR1 and CDR2 are LNHDA and SQIVND (reference sequence). The CDR3 has 14 amino acids. V gave up 0 bases and J gave up 3 bases, with 8 bases separating them. The CDR3 protein is CASSIELGEETQYF. The CDR3, as DNA: TGTGCCAGTAGTATAGAACTGGGAGAAGAGACCCAGTACTTC.

The chain carries TRBV9 and TRBJ2-1, with 12 bases aligning to TRBD2. With 3 bases clipped from V and 9 bases from J, the junction kept 7 bases outside the gene matches. There are 15 residues in the CDR3. Germline CDR1 reads SGDLS; CDR2 reads YYNGEE. The CDR3 bases are TGTGCCAGCAGCGATCTAGCGGGGGGGCCGGGTGAGCAGTTCTTC. Its protein product is CASSDLAGGPGEQFF.

The V call is TRBV28, the J call TRBJ2-1; D remains ambiguous. The CDR3 has 14 residues. Germline V lookup: CDR1 MDHEN, CDR2 SYDVKM. Trimming stripped 3 bases from V and 5 bases from J, with 11 bases between. In DNA, the CDR3 is TGTGCCAGCAGTTTGAAATCCTCAGACAATGAGCAGTTCTTC. Translated, it gives CASSLKSSDNEQFF.

About this clone: This is likely a read error, given that the CDR3 carries no conserved phenylalanine or tryptophan at its end. The J gene is TRBJ1-4, the V gene TRBV15; 11 nucleotides align to TRBD1. CDR1 is LNHNV, CDR2 YYDKDF, per germline (reference sequence). This CDR3 is 16 amino acids long. With 1 base clipped from V and 9 bases from J, the junction kept 7 bases outside the gene matches. Here the CDR3 DNA reads TGTGCCACCAGCAGAGGAAAGGACAGGGGGCGACAAAAACTGTTTTCT. Protein product: CATSRGKDRGRQKLFS.

This sequence joins TRBV14 and TRBJ1-1, with D possibly matching TRBD1 (5 bases). Germline CDR1 is SGHDN and CDR2 is FVKESK. The length of the CDR3 is 15 residues. The V end was cut by 4 bases, the J end by 1 base, with 13 bases between. CDR3 amino acids: CASSPTGFGNTEAFF. For the CDR3, the DNA is TGTGCCAGCAGCCCAACAGGTTTCGGGAACACTGAAGCTTTCTTT.

DNA of the CDR3: TGTGCCAGCAGCTACCGGGACAGGGGGTCGTCTGAAGCTTTCTTT. As protein: CASSYRDRGSSEAFF. The genes are TRBV9 and TRBJ1-1, with 11 bases that match TRBD1. With V trimmed by 4 bases and J by 6 bases, 8 bases remained unmatched. The CDR3 spans 15 residues. Germline assignment: CDR1 SGDLS and CDR2 YYNGEE.

The chain carries TRBV29-1 and TRBJ2-2, with 10 nucleotides matching TRBD1. Germline CDR1 and CDR2: SQVTM and ANQGSEA. The CDR3 runs to 13 residues. V gave up 6 bases and J gave up 5 bases; unmatched junction bases: 3. Here the CDR3 DNA reads TGCAGCGTCAAGGACAGGGGGACCGGGGAGCTGTTTTTT. The encoded protein is CSVKDRGTGELFF.

V is TRBV7-9 and J is TRBJ2-5; the match to TRBD2 covers 9 bases. This CDR3 contains 17 residues. Germline CDR1 and CDR2: SEHNR and FQNEAQ (reference sequence). The trim removed 7 bases at V and 2 bases at J, leaving 14 bases unmatched. The DNA for the CDR3 is TGTGCCAGCAACAGACAGGAGCTAGCGGGGATACAAGAGACCCAGTACTTC. This sequence encodes CASNRQELAGIQETQYF.

Comments on this clone: This sample includes further DNA sequences coding for the same CDR3. The chain carries TRBV18 and TRBJ1-3, with TRBD1 as a possible D gene (6 bases). The CDR3 has 15 residues. Germline V gene lookup returns CDR1 KGHSH and CDR2 LQKENI. The ends were cut back, 3 bases at V and 2 bases at J, with 11 bases in the middle. The CDR3 coding sequence is TGTGCCAGCTCACCCCCGGACAGAGCTGGAAACACCATATATTTT. Amino acid sequence: CASSPPDRAGNTIYF.